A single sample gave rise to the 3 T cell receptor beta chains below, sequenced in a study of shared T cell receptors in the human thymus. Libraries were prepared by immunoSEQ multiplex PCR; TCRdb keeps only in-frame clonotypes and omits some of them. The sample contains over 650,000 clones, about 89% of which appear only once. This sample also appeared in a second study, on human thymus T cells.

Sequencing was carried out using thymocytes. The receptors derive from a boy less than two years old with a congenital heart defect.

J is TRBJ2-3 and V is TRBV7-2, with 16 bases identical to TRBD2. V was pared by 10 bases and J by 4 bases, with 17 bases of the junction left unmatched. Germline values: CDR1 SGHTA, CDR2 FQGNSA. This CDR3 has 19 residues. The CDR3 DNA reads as TGTGCCACCCGACCGGGACTAGCGGGAGGGCCCTCGGAGGCAGATACGCAGTATTTT. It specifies CATRPGLAGGPSEADTQYF.

This chain's CDR3 is CASSGRGNEQFF. For the CDR3, the DNA is TGTGCCAGCAGCGGGAGGGGAAATGAGCAGTTCTTC. The J gene is TRBJ2-1, the V gene TRBV28; 8 bases agree with TRBD2. Losses at the gene ends were 6 bases for V and 7 bases for J; bases not matched to a gene: 2. This CDR3 comprises 12 residues. Germline V gene sequence: CDR1 MDHEN, CDR2 SYDVKM. Full variable domain (outside the CDR3, taken from reference TRBV28 and TRBJ2-1): DVKVTQSSRYLVKRTGEKVFLECVQDMDHENMFWYRQDPGLGLRLIYFSYDVKMKEKGDIPEGYSVSREKKERFSLILESASTNQTSMYLCASSGRGNEQFFGPGTRLTVL.

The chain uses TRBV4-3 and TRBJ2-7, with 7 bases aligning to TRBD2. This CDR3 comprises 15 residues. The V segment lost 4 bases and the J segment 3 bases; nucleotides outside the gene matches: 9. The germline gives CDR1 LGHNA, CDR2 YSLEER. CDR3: CASSPSEWGGYEQYF. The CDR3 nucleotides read TGCGCCAGCAGCCCATCCGAATGGGGGGGCTACGAGCAGTACTTC.